This record concerns one TCR beta chain sequence. This CDR3 has 12 amino acids. Germline CDR1 reads SQVTM; CDR2 reads ANQGSEA. V gave up 0 bases and J gave up 10 bases, with 12 bases separating them. Molecular barcoding with unique molecular identifiers was used for the TCRbeta library. One entry per CDR3 protein, called by TCRdb with MiXCR from the PCR reads. The table lists more than 550,000 distinct CDR3 sequences, roughly a tenth of them singletons. The entry originates in a study of T-cell reconstitution after alpha-beta-depleted transplantation in children. The chain recombines TRBV29-1 with TRBJ1-1; unclear D gene. Specimen: PBMCs from the stem cell graft donor, collected from the stem cell graft. The receptor's source is a human donor who donated a stem cell graft to a child with acute myeloid leukemia. CDR3 protein: CSVEERGAGAFF. The CDR3, as DNA: TGCAGCGTTGAAGAACGGGGAGCGGGAGCTTTCTTT.